This TCR beta chain was identified during a study of human T cells and chemical hapten exposure. As for the study in general: A roughly 2 cm by roughly 2 cm inner upper arm patch received 2% DPC for sensitization. Alopecia areata, totalis or universalis affected patients who were mostly female. DPC 0.01% went on the upper back by patch test, with reading at 6 days.

The time point: patch test 2, 6 weeks after DPC sensitization. The treatment denotes: therapeutic diphenylcyclopropenone sensitization with weekly scalp DPC. The donor pool consisted of alopecia patients aged 18 to 70 years, considered suitable for DPC. One entry per CDR3 protein results from TCRdb running MiXCR on the RACE reads. The sample has around 67,000 distinct CDR3 sequences, 8.5% seen once. The CDR3 is 14 residues long. Per germline, CDR1 ENHRY and CDR2 SYGVKD. V lost 0 bases to trimming and J lost 9 bases, with 14 bases between them. This clonotype was counted only a few times. The genes are TRBV10-3 and TRBJ2-5; perhaps TRBD2 as D (6 bases). The sequence derives from a woman between 50 and 59 years old with alopecia areata. Some clones in this sample may be carry-over from other donors' samples. The starting material was whole blood, obtained in connection with sensitization to the hapten diphenylcyclopropenone (DPC). CDR3 amino acids: CAISESGGPKAQYF. The CDR3 nucleotides read TGTGCCATCAGTGAGTCAGGAGGGCCCAAGGCCCAGTACTTC.